This entry describes one T cell receptor beta chain. Its antigen remains unidentified. This record belongs to a study of OX40 agonist ivuxolimab in advanced cancers. Whole-study results and caveats: Partial responders at 0.1-3.0 mg/kg showed near-lowest clonal expansion.

Germline lookup yields CDR1 SGHTA and CDR2 FQGNSA. There are 13 residues in the CDR3. V lost 6 bases and J lost 2, with 8 bases in between. Sequencing was performed with immunoSEQ multiplex PCR; in TCRdb, only in-frame clones are kept and a portion is missing. The table lists under 85,000 clones, around 90% of them singletons. The sequencing here drew on CD4+ or CD8+ T cells sorted from blood, taken in a trial of the OX40 agonist ivuxolimab. The chain is built from TRBV7-2 and TRBJ1-5; tentative D call: TRBD1 (5 bases). This clonotype was sampled from an adult with an advanced solid tumor such as melanoma, head and neck, liver or kidney cancer. The CDR3: CASSDSRNQPQHF. CDR3 in DNA: TGTGCCAGCAGTGACAGCCGCAATCAGCCCCAGCATTTT.